These T cell receptor beta chains were read from a single sample in a study of CD8 T cells in Susac syndrome. TCRdb called the immunoSEQ multiplex PCR reads again in MiXCR, with one record for every CDR3 protein. The sample includes under 200,000 distinct CDR3 sequences, just over 90% of them seen just once. The sequenced material came from CD4+ T cells from PBMCs. The receptors shown here come from a human donor in good health. Both conserved end residues are part of each CDR3. A D gene is named only where the DNA matches it firmly. Clone size is shown for a subset of rows, as once, few, many or a class of expanded clone.

size	V	D	J	DNA	CDR3
NA	TRBV14	NA	TRBJ1-2	TGTGCCAGCAGCCAAGGGGGGCCTTATGGCTACACCTTC	CASSQGGPYGYTF
NA	TRBV4-3	NA	TRBJ1-2	TGCGCCAGCAGCCACCAGGAGGGAATCTATGGCTACACCTTC	CASSHQEGIYGYTF
once	TRBV5-1	NA	TRBJ2-2	TGCGCCAGCAGCCTCGAGCCACATCACCTAGCCCCCGGGGAGCTGTTTTTT	CASSLEPHHLAPGELFF
NA	TRBV7-9	TRBD2	TRBJ2-1	TGTGCCAGCAGCCTAGGAGGGACTAGGTCCCTCAATGAGCAGTTCTTC	CASSLGGTRSLNEQFF
NA	TRBV7-2	TRBD1	TRBJ2-7	TGTGCCAGCAGCTTAGACAGGGGGCAATACGAGCAGTACTTC	CASSLDRGQYEQYF
few	TRBV6-5	TRBD1	TRBJ2-7	TGTGCCAGCAGTTACGGGACAGGGTCTGGCGAGCAGTACTTC	CASSYGTGSGEQYF
NA	TRBV2	NA	TRBJ2-5	TGTGCCAGCAGTGGTAGAAGGGACCAAGAGACCCAGTACTTC	CASSGRRDQETQYF
NA	TRBV12-3/TRBV12-4	NA	TRBJ1-2	TGTGCCAGCAGTTTTGGGGCAGTGACAAAACGAGGCTATGGCTACACCTTC	CASSFGAVTKRGYGYTF
NA	TRBV11-2	NA	TRBJ2-2	TGTGCCAGCAGCTTTGAAGGTGGTTTTCGCGGGGAGCTGTTTTTT	CASSFEGGFRGELFF
NA	TRBV20-1	TRBD1	TRBJ1-1	TGCAGTGCTAACGGACAGGGGCCGAACACTGAAGCTTTCTTT	CSANGQGPNTEAFF
NA	TRBV4-1	TRBD1	TRBJ2-6	TGCGCCAGCAGCCGTGGGACAGGGGGAGATTCCTCTGGGGCCAACGTCCTGACTTTC	CASSRGTGGDSSGANVLTF
NA	TRBV6-5	TRBD1	TRBJ2-7	TGTGCCAGCATCCCCGGACAGGGGAGTTACGAGCAGTACTTC	CASIPGQGSYEQYF
NA	TRBV27	NA	TRBJ1-6	TGTGCCAGCAGTTCACAGGGTTGGGATTCACCCCTCCACTTT	CASSSQGWDSPLHF
NA	TRBV7-2	TRBD2	TRBJ2-3	TGTGCCAGCAGCTTAGTGGCTAGCGGGAGGTGGTATTTT	CASSLVASGRWYF
NA	TRBV20-1	NA	TRBJ1-1	TGCAGTGCCCCGTTAAACACTGAAGCTTTCTTT	CSAPLNTEAFF
NA	TRBV10-3	TRBD1	TRBJ2-7	TGTGCCATCAGTGAGTCTTGGGACAGCGCCTACGAGCAGTACTTC	CAISESWDSAYEQYF
NA	TRBV7-3	NA	TRBJ2-7	TGTGCCAGCAGCTTAGAGGCAGCCTACGAGCAGTACTTC	CASSLEAAYEQYF
NA	TRBV15	NA	TRBJ2-1	TGTGCCACCAGCAGAGCGGAGGTGTCCTACAATGAGCAGTTCTTC	CATSRAEVSYNEQFF
few	TRBV18	NA	TRBJ1-2	TGTGCCAGCTCACCAGGGGATGGCTACACCTTC	CASSPGDGYTF
few	TRBV7-6	NA	TRBJ2-7	TGTGCCAGCAGCTTTACAACAAACTACGAGCAGTACTTC	CASSFTTNYEQYF
NA	TRBV4-3	NA	TRBJ1-3	TGCGCCAGCAGCCAAGGGGGGGCCTCTGGAAACACCATATATTTT	CASSQGGASGNTIYF
NA	TRBV6-6	NA	TRBJ2-1	TGTGCCAGCAGATCGACCGCTGGTAACTCCTACAATGAGCAGTTCTTC	CASRSTAGNSYNEQFF
few	TRBV6-5	TRBD1	TRBJ1-1	TGTGCCAGCAGTCCAAGAACAGGGGGAAAAACTGAAGCTTTCTTT	CASSPRTGGKTEAFF
NA	TRBV19	TRBD1	TRBJ1-4	TGTGCCAGTAGTCCGGCCAGGGGGCGTTATGCAACTAATGAAAAACTGTTTTTT	CASSPARGRYATNEKLFF
NA	TRBV29-1	TRBD1	TRBJ2-3	TGCAGCGCCCTGACAGGGGCAGATACGCAGTATTTT	CSALTGADTQYF
once	TRBV5-1	TRBD2	TRBJ2-5	TGCGCCAGCAGCTTGGAGGGGCGGGGGGGCCCAGAGACCCAGTACTTC	CASSLEGRGGPETQYF
few	TRBV7-8	TRBD1	TRBJ2-2	TGTGCCAGCAGTAGGGACAGGGACACCGGGGAGCTGTTTTTT	CASSRDRDTGELFF
NA	TRBV29-1	TRBD1	TRBJ1-1	TGCAGCCCCCGGACAGGAATGAACACTGAAGCTTTCTTT	CSPRTGMNTEAFF